This TCR beta chain was recorded in a study of T cells in Graves' hyperthyroidism and ophthalmopathy. This clonotype was picked up a small number of times. Fresh 10 ml peripheral blood yielded PBMCs. This CDR3 contains 12 residues. Germline V gene sequence: CDR1 DFQATT, CDR2 SNEGSKA (reference sequence). V lost 1 base to trimming and J lost 5 bases, with 8 bases between them. Researchers amplified the TCR beta CDR3 regions from RNA transcripts. First-round RT-PCR of the TCR CDR3 relied on the HTBI primer set. TCRdb processed the multiplex PCR reads anew with MiXCR; each CDR3 protein has one entry. The profile shows about 500,000 distinct CDR3 sequences, about 16% of them singletons.

Sequencing input: blood. The V call is TRBV20-1, the J call TRBJ2-5; D may correspond to TRBD1 or TRBD2 (6 bases each). This sequence originates from a woman aged 30 to 39 with Graves' ophthalmopathy. In DNA form, the CDR3 reads TGCAGTGCTAGAGGGGGGGCTGAGACCCAGTACTTC. It yields the protein CSARGGAETQYF.